Listed here is a single T cell receptor (beta chain). Its matching antigen is unknown. Amplified TCR beta CDR3 regions derived from RNA transcripts. With the HTBI primer set, the TCR CDR3 went through a first round of RT-PCR. Each CDR3 protein gets one entry after TCRdb re-called the multiplex PCR reads with MiXCR. The table has 640,000 or so distinct CDR3 sequences, 14% seen once. The source of the sample is a study of T cells in Graves' hyperthyroidism and ophthalmopathy. Study-wide results and caveats: Stable hyperthyroidism was separated from ophthalmopathy by a model based on 13 V-J features.

Under 3 months was the duration of disease in ophthalmopathy patients, who also had a Clinical Activity Score of at least 3 and a NOSPECS grade of at least 4. Isolation of PBMCs was performed on about 10 ml fresh peripheral blood. The TCR originated in a young woman with Graves' ophthalmopathy. The sequencing input was blood.

CDR3 sequence reads: CASSSGQGRSYEQYF. The CDR3 DNA sequence: TGTGCCAGCAGCTCCGGACAGGGGAGGTCCTACGAGCAGTACTTC. The V and J genes are TRBV11-3 and TRBJ2-7; 9 bases align to TRBD1. This CDR3 contains 15 residues. V was clipped by 4 bases and J by 1 base; unmatched bases: 5. CDR1 SGHNT and CDR2 YENEEA come from the germline V gene. Combining the CDR3 with reference TRBV11-3 and TRBJ2-7 gives the whole variable domain EAGVVQSPRYKIIEKKQPVAFWCNPISGHNTLYWYLQNLGQGPELLIRYENEEAVDDSQLPKDRFSAERLKGVDSTLKIQPAELGDSAVYLCASSSGQGRSYEQYFGPGTRLTVT.